Listed below are T cell receptor beta chains from one sample, sequenced in a study of CD8 T cells in Susac syndrome. Each CDR3 protein is one row after TCRdb ran MiXCR on the immunoSEQ multiplex PCR reads. The repertoire holds approximately 79,000 distinct CDR3 sequences, with over 85% as singletons. Sequenced input: CD8+ T cells from PBMCs. The source of these receptors is a human donor with Susac syndrome. Both conserved end residues are part of each CDR3. The D gene is left open where the match is weak. Some rows mark clone size as missing; the rest say once, few, many or name a class of expanded clone.

-	-	TRBV5-1	TRBJ1-2	CASSGAGRDYGYTF	TGCGCCAGCAGCGGGGCAGGGAGAGACTATGGCTACACCTTC
-	once	TRBV19	TRBJ2-3	CASSSPGRLDTQYF	TGTGCCAGTAGTAGCCCGGGGCGACTAGATACGCAGTATTTT
-	-	TRBV18	TRBJ2-2	CASSPPEGAHVTGELFF	TGTGCCAGCTCACCACCGGAGGGGGCGCATGTGACCGGGGAGCTGTTTTTT
-	-	TRBV7-6	TRBJ2-2	CASSPQFHTGELFF	TGTGCCAGCAGCCCCCAGTTTCACACCGGGGAGCTGTTTTTT
TRBD1	-	TRBV12-3/TRBV12-4	TRBJ1-6	CASSPAGGWHSPLHF	TGTGCCAGCAGTCCCGCAGGGGGCTGGCATTCACCCCTCCACTTT
TRBD1	-	TRBV25-1	TRBJ2-1	CASSELGQGAYNEQFF	TGTGCCAGCAGTGAACTAGGACAGGGGGCCTACAATGAGCAGTTCTTC
-	-	TRBV7-9	TRBJ1-6	CASSLLISSYNSPLHF	TGTGCCAGCAGCTTACTGATAAGCTCCTATAATTCACCCCTCCACTTT
-	-	TRBV30	TRBJ2-1	CAWQLAGSYNEQFF	TGTGCCTGGCAACTAGCCGGGTCCTACAATGAGCAGTTCTTC
-	once	TRBV6-1	TRBJ2-7	CASRDTDSYEQYF	TGTGCCAGCAGGGACACTGACTCCTACGAGCAGTACTTC
TRBD1	-	TRBV6-1	TRBJ2-1	CASRDRGVNEQFF	TGTGCCAGCAGGGACAGGGGTGTCAATGAGCAGTTCTTC
-	-	TRBV6-5	TRBJ1-1	CASRQPGDTEAFF	TGTGCCAGCAGACAACCGGGGGACACTGAAGCTTTCTTT
-	-	TRBV28	TRBJ1-5	CASSLQYNQPQHF	TGTGCCAGCAGTTTACAGTACAATCAGCCCCAGCATTTT
-	-	TRBV25-1	TRBJ1-2	CASSGGVRGYGYTF	TGTGCCAGCAGTGGTGGGGTGAGAGGGTATGGCTACACCTTC
-	-	TRBV6-1	TRBJ1-2	CASSRTQEPNGYTF	TGTGCCAGCAGTCGAACTCAGGAGCCTAATGGCTACACCTTC
-	-	TRBV19	TRBJ2-3	CASSIGRGDSTDTQYF	TGTGCCAGTAGTATAGGTAGGGGGGATTCCACAGATACGCAGTATTTT
TRBD1	-	TRBV12-3/TRBV12-4	TRBJ2-2	CASSLNRGGTGELFF	TGTGCCAGCAGTTTGAACAGGGGTGGGACCGGGGAGCTGTTTTTT
TRBD2	-	TRBV3-1	TRBJ2-5	CASSQDNLAGGPETQYF	TGTGCCAGCAGCCAAGATAACCTAGCGGGAGGACCAGAGACCCAGTACTTC
-	-	TRBV20-1	TRBJ2-5	CSATWFGVAGETQYF	TGCAGTGCGACGTGGTTTGGGGTAGCTGGGGAGACCCAGTACTTC